The 26 T cell receptor beta chains presented below share a single source sample, sequenced in a study of PD-L1 blockade in urothelial cancer. Repertoires were generated with immunoSEQ multiplex PCR, while TCRdb's copy carries only in-frame clones and drops some. Found here are roughly 20,000 clones, around nine tenths of them singletons; the top ten hold roughly 3.6%. The material was PBMCs, obtained around atezolizumab (anti-PD-L1) treatment. These receptors all come from a man between 50 and 59 years old with urothelial cancer.

The chain employs TRBV27 and TRBJ1-1, with TRBD1 as a possible D gene (6 bases). Germline V gene data show CDR1 as MNHEY and CDR2 as SMNVEV (reference sequence). The V end lost 5 bases, the J end lost 4 bases, and 17 bases lay between the germline ends. This CDR3 contains 15 residues. In DNA form, the CDR3 reads TGTGCCAGCAGTCTCACAGGGATTCAAGGCACTGAAGCTTTCTTT. Its protein is CASSLTGIQGTEAFF.

The rearrangement joins TRBV21-1 to TRBJ1-6; TRBD1 is the table's D call and was not checked against the DNA. TRBV21-1 is flagged as a pseudogene. CDR3 length: 13 residues. The CDR3 sequence is CASRDRANSPLHF. CDR3 coding DNA: TGTGCCAGCAGAGACAGGGCTAATTCACCCCTCCACTTT.

The chain employs TRBV27 and TRBJ2-5; tentative D call: TRBD2 (6 bases). The length of the CDR3 is 15 residues. The germline CDR1 and CDR2 sequences are MNHEY and SMNVEV (reference sequence). Trimming cost V 2 bases and J 7 bases, with 17 bases left between them. In nucleotides, the CDR3 is TGTGCCAGCAGTTTAACGTGGGGGGAGGAATCGACCCAGTACTTC. Translated: CASSLTWGEESTQYF.

The chain combines TRBV6-5 with TRBJ1-1; 8 nucleotides align to TRBD1. V lost 4 bases, J lost 2 bases, and 3 bases stayed unmatched. The length of the CDR3 is 14 residues. Per the germline V gene, CDR1 is MNHEY and CDR2 is SVGAGI. The CDR3 bases are TGTGCCAGCAGTTTCGGACAGGGAAACACTGAAGCTTTCTTT. As protein: CASSFGQGNTEAFF.

The chain carries TRBV9 and TRBJ2-7, with D perhaps TRBD2 (7 bases). The CDR3 consists of 14 residues. V was pared by 3 bases and J by 2 bases, with 12 bases between. Germline V gene lookup returns CDR1 SGDLS and CDR2 YYNGEE. The chain's CDR3 is CASSGGGAAYEQYF. In DNA, the CDR3 is TGTGCCAGCAGCGGGGGGGGCGCCGCCTACGAGCAGTACTTC.

The chain carries TRBV12-5 and TRBJ2-5, with 7 bases identical to TRBD2. Trimming removed 6 bases from V and 7 bases from J; junction bases left unmatched: 11. Germline CDR1 and CDR2: LGHNT and FRNRAP. There are 14 residues in the CDR3. CDR3 protein: CASGTSAPRMTQYF. CDR3 DNA: TGTGCTAGTGGAACTAGCGCCCCCCGGATGACCCAGTACTTC. The full variable domain, completed using reference TRBV12-5 and TRBJ2-5, is DARVTQTPRHKVTEMGQEVTMRCQPILGHNTVFWYRQTMMQGLELLAYFRNRAPLDDSGMPKDRFSAEMPDATLATLKIQPSEPRDSAVYFCASGTSAPRMTQYFGPGTRLLVL.

This chain joins TRBV18 and TRBJ2-7; 8 bases align to TRBD1. The germline V gene has CDR1 KGHSH and CDR2 LQKENI. Trimming at V came to 5 bases and at J to 5 bases, leaving 11 bases not matched to a gene. The CDR3 loop spans 15 amino acids. The CDR3 sequence: CASSFDRGLIHEQYF. CDR3 DNA sequence: TGTGCCAGCTCATTTGACAGGGGCCTAATACACGAGCAGTACTTC.

This clone showed up just a few times. This chain connects TRBV11-2 to TRBJ1-5; weak D call: TRBD1 (5 bases). V was clipped by 3 bases and J by 8 bases, with 8 bases between them. Germline V gene data show CDR1 as SGHAT and CDR2 as FQNNGV. CDR3 length: 12 residues. The CDR3 sequence is CASSLGQEPQHF. The CDR3 DNA reads TGTGCCAGCAGCTTGGGGCAGGAGCCCCAGCATTTT.

The rearrangement joins TRBV7-9 to TRBJ1-4; D remains ambiguous. The V and J ends lost 5 bases and 4 bases respectively, with 17 bases between them. The CDR3 loop spans 16 amino acids. Germline CDR1 is SEHNR and CDR2 is FQNEAQ (reference sequence). The CDR3 DNA reads TGTGCCAGCAGCCGGGGTAGTACCACCTTTAATGAAAAACTGTTTTTT. Encoded protein: CASSRGSTTFNEKLFF.

The chain recombines TRBV7-9 with TRBJ2-7; 10 bases map to TRBD1. V trimming: 4 bases; J trimming: 2 bases; junction bases outside the gene matches: 5. The CDR3 is 15 amino acids. Germline loops: CDR1 SEHNR, CDR2 FQNEAQ (reference sequence). CDR3 DNA: TGTGCCAGCAGCTCCAGACAGGGGGCTACCTACGAGCAGTACTTC. Translation: CASSSRQGATYEQYF.

This sequence joins TRBV7-2 and TRBJ2-2, with unresolved D. The CDR3 contains 15 residues. Germline loops: CDR1 SGHTA, CDR2 FQGNSA. Trimming removed 4 bases at V and 6 bases at J, with 15 bases between. The CDR3 sequence: CASSSTTTAPGELFF. CDR3 coding DNA: TGTGCCAGCAGCTCTACCACCACCGCGCCCGGGGAGCTGTTTTTT. The whole variable domain, filled in from reference TRBV7-2 and TRBJ2-2, reads GAGVSQSPSNKVTEKGKDVELRCDPISGHTALYWYRQSLGQGLEFLIYFQGNSAPDKSGLPSDRFSAERTGGSVSTLTIQRTQQEDSAVYLCASSSTTTAPGELFFGEGSRLTVL.

The rearrangement links TRBV5-4 to TRBJ2-5, with D possibly TRBD2 on 5 matching bases. The germline V gene has CDR1 SGHNT and CDR2 YYREEE (reference sequence). This CDR3 comprises 15 residues. V lost 1 base and J 1 base, leaving 11 bases between the germline ends. CDR3 sequence (DNA): TGTGCCAGCAGCTTGTCTATGCGGGTCCAAGAGACCCAGTACTTC. This sequence encodes CASSLSMRVQETQYF.

The genes are TRBV11-2 and TRBJ2-6; D not certain. Germline loops: CDR1 SGHAT, CDR2 FQNNGV. The CDR3 contains 17 residues. Trimming pared 1 base from V and 1 base from J, leaving 11 bases between. The CDR3 region is CASSLGVERSGANVLTF. In DNA form, the CDR3 reads TGTGCCAGCAGCTTAGGGGTCGAGAGGTCTGGGGCCAACGTCCTGACTTTC.

The V gene is TRBV28, the J gene TRBJ2-5, with D possibly being TRBD1 (5 bases). From germline, CDR1 is MDHEN and CDR2 SYDVKM. V gave up 3 bases and J gave up 1 base, with 12 bases separating them. The CDR3 consists of 15 residues. The CDR3 DNA follows: TGTGCCAGCAGTTTCAAAGGGGCGTTCCAAGAGACCCAGTACTTC. Translating gives CASSFKGAFQETQYF.

This chain joins TRBV9 and TRBJ2-2, with TRBD2 matching 16 bases. Germline CDR1 reads SGDLS; CDR2 reads YYNGEE. V lost 4 bases and J lost 2; bases outside the gene matches: 14. The CDR3 has 21 residues. CDR3 coding DNA: TGTGCCAGCAGCTCCCGCCCGGGACTAGCGGGAGGGGGGCCCAACACCGGGGAGCTGTTTTTT. It specifies CASSSRPGLAGGGPNTGELFF.

This sequence joins TRBV6-5 and TRBJ1-2, with a tentative D call TRBD1 (5 bases). V lost 0 bases, J lost 1 base, and 9 bases lay in between. Germline V gene data show CDR1 as MNHEY and CDR2 as SVGAGI. This CDR3 has 15 amino acids. CDR3: CASSYSAGINYGYTF. In nucleotides, the CDR3 is TGTGCCAGCAGTTACTCGGCAGGGATTAACTATGGCTACACCTTC.

The chain combines TRBV15 with TRBJ1-1; 8 bases are a match to TRBD1. Germline trimming cut 2 bases from V and 2 bases from J; bases unmatched to any gene: 10. The CDR3 loop spans 17 amino acids. Germline assignment: CDR1 LNHNV and CDR2 YYDKDF (reference sequence). CDR3 protein: CATSRIGFGQGNTEAFF. In DNA, the CDR3 is TGTGCCACCAGCAGAATCGGTTTTGGACAGGGCAACACTGAAGCTTTCTTT.

The chain employs TRBV14 and TRBJ2-2; 10 positions agree with TRBD2. The CDR3 consists of 19 residues. CDR1 and CDR2 from the germline V gene are SGHDN and FVKESK. V lost 0 bases to trimming and J lost 7 bases; unmatched junction nucleotides: 14. CDR3 DNA sequence: TGTGCCAGCAGCCAAGATGGCGGTAGCGGGAGGTACTTGGGCGGGGAGCTGTTTTTT. Protein: CASSQDGGSGRYLGGELFF.

This clone came up once. V and J are TRBV7-9 and TRBJ1-5; no firm D call. There are 13 residues in the CDR3. Trimming took off 0 bases at V and 4 bases at J, with 4 bases between the two ends. Germline CDR1 is SEHNR and CDR2 is FQNEAQ (reference sequence). The CDR3 nucleotides read TGTGCCAGCAGCTTAGCCCTTAATCAGCCCCAGCATTTT. Translation: CASSLALNQPQHF.

This chain links TRBV4-1 with TRBJ2-3; 10 bases map to TRBD1. J lost 2 bases, V lost 0 bases, and 5 bases had no gene match. This CDR3 region has 17 residues. Germline CDR1 and CDR2: MGHRA and YSYEKL. Here the CDR3 DNA reads TGCGCCAGCAGCCAAGAGGGGACAGGGGCCTACACAGATACGCAGTATTTT. Protein product: CASSQEGTGAYTDTQYF.

J is TRBJ1-1 and V is TRBV11-2, with 8 bases identical to TRBD1. In germline, CDR1 is SGHAT, CDR2 FQNNGV. Trimming took 4 bases from V and 0 from J; bases not matched to a gene: 7. This CDR3 is built from 16 residues. The CDR3 spells CASSSLTGGMNTEAFF. The CDR3 nucleotides read TGTGCCAGCAGCTCATTAACAGGGGGAATGAACACTGAAGCTTTCTTT. Based on the CDR3 plus reference TRBV11-2 and TRBJ1-1, the full variable domain is EAGVAQSPRYKIIEKRQSVAFWCNPISGHATLYWYQQILGQGPKLLIQFQNNGVVDDSQLPKDRFSAERLKGVDSTLKIQPAKLEDSAVYLCASSSLTGGMNTEAFFGQGTRLTVV.

V is TRBV28 and J is TRBJ1-1; D is possibly TRBD1 (6 bases). Germline CDR1 reads MDHEN; CDR2 reads SYDVKM. The CDR3 is 15 residues long. The V end was cut by 1 base, the J end by 6 bases, with 15 bases between. CDR3 nucleotides: TGTGCCAGCAGTTTATTCCCGGTAGGGGGATCTGAAGCTTTCTTT. Its protein product is CASSLFPVGGSEAFF. Looking up the rest from reference TRBV28 and TRBJ1-1 gives the full variable domain: DVKVTQSSRYLVKRTGEKVFLECVQDMDHENMFWYRQDPGLGLRLIYFSYDVKMKEKGDIPEGYSVSREKKERFSLILESASTNQTSMYLCASSLFPVGGSEAFFGQGTRLTVV.

The rearrangement uses TRBV7-9 and TRBJ2-4; TRBD2 matches at 12 bases. The CDR3 runs to 15 residues. V was clipped by 4 bases and J by 6 bases; unmatched bases: 4. Germline V gene data show CDR1 as SEHNR and CDR2 as FQNEAQ (reference sequence). CDR3 in amino acids: CASSSSGGARNIQYF. CDR3 bases: TGTGCCAGCAGCTCTAGCGGGGGGGCTAGAAACATTCAGTACTTC.

The chain carries TRBV19 and TRBJ2-3, with 9 bases that match TRBD1. V gave up 11 bases and J gave up 5 bases; unmatched junction bases: 11. The germline CDR1 and CDR2 sequences are LNHDA and SQIVND (reference sequence). There are 14 residues in the CDR3. Here the CDR3 reads CAARGGTGRDTQYF. DNA of the CDR3: TGTGCCGCAAGAGGGGGGACAGGGCGAGATACGCAGTATTTT. Together with reference TRBV19 and TRBJ2-3, the CDR3 gives the full variable domain: DGGITQSPKYLFRKEGQNVTLSCEQNLNHDAMYWYRQDPGQGLRLIYYSQIVNDFQKGDIAEGYSVSREKKESFPLTVTSAQKNPTAFYLCAARGGTGRDTQYFGPGTRLTVL.

The chain carries TRBV7-3 and TRBJ2-2; 9 bases agree with TRBD1. CDR3 length: 17 residues. J lost 4 bases, V lost 0 bases, and 6 bases had no gene match. In germline, CDR1 is SGHTA, CDR2 FQGTGA. CDR3 DNA sequence: TGTGCCAGCAGCTTAACGGGTCTACAGGGGGCCACCGGGGAGCTGTTTTTT. Its translation: CASSLTGLQGATGELFF.

The chain uses TRBV2 and TRBJ2-3; the match to TRBD2 covers 10 bases. With V trimmed by 2 bases and J by 6 bases, 11 bases remained unmatched. Germline V CDR1 and CDR2: SNHLY, FYNNEI. This CDR3 spans 17 amino acids. The DNA of the CDR3 is TGTGCCAGCAGTGAACCCGCAAGCGGGAGGGCCACGGATACGCAGTATTTT. Protein: CASSEPASGRATDTQYF.